A selection of T cell receptor beta chains follows, all from one sample in a study of shared clonotypes between healthy human individuals. Only in-frame clones appear in the TCRdb table, and some are missing; sequencing was by immunoSEQ multiplex PCR. The sample lists approximately 1,000,000 clones, 70% to 80% occurring once. The sample consisted of memory CD4+ T cells from PBMCs. These receptors all come from a man between 18 and 35 years old in good health. Some clones in this sample may be carry-over from other donors' samples. Both conserved end residues are part of each CDR3. The D gene is left open where the match is weak. Rows give clone size only sometimes, using once, few, many, or a class for an expanded clone.

D gene: .; V gene: TRBV7-2; clone size: few; J gene: TRBJ1-4; CDR3 protein: CASSLVSGKREKLFF; CDR3 DNA: TGTGCCAGCAGCTTAGTATCAGGGAAGCGGGAAAAACTGTTTTTT
D gene: TRBD1; V gene: TRBV6-4; clone size: few; J gene: TRBJ2-2; CDR3 protein: CASSDSDRGNTGELFF; CDR3 DNA: TGTGCCAGCAGTGACTCGGACAGGGGGAACACCGGGGAGCTGTTTTTT
D gene: TRBD2; V gene: TRBV14; clone size: .; J gene: TRBJ2-7; CDR3 protein: CASSFQAGGPYEQYF; CDR3 DNA: TGTGCCAGCAGCTTCCAAGCGGGAGGGCCCTACGAGCAGTACTTC
D gene: TRBD2; V gene: TRBV12-5; clone size: .; J gene: TRBJ2-1; CDR3 protein: CASGLVIAGGRNEQFF; CDR3 DNA: TGTGCTAGTGGTTTGGTGATAGCGGGAGGGCGTAATGAGCAGTTCTTC
D gene: TRBD1; V gene: TRBV7-8; clone size: .; J gene: TRBJ1-4; CDR3 protein: CASSPRDRVEKLFF; CDR3 DNA: TGTGCCAGCAGCCCGCGGGACAGGGTGGAAAAACTGTTTTTT
D gene: .; V gene: TRBV15; clone size: .; J gene: TRBJ1-1; CDR3 protein: CATSRDPPVNTEAFF; CDR3 DNA: TGTGCCACCAGCAGAGATCCTCCAGTGAACACTGAAGCTTTCTTT
D gene: .; V gene: TRBV28; clone size: once; J gene: TRBJ1-4; CDR3 protein: CASSLVETTNEKLFF; CDR3 DNA: TGTGCCAGCAGTTTGGTAGAGACAACTAATGAAAAACTGTTTTTT
D gene: .; V gene: TRBV18; clone size: .; J gene: TRBJ1-4; CDR3 protein: CASSPSTGGNEKLFF; CDR3 DNA: TGTGCCAGCTCACCAAGTACCGGGGGCAATGAAAAACTGTTTTTT
D gene: .; V gene: TRBV19; clone size: .; J gene: TRBJ2-1; CDR3 protein: CASTSGDVYNEQFF; CDR3 DNA: TGTGCCAGTACATCAGGGGACGTCTACAATGAGCAGTTCTTC
D gene: .; V gene: TRBV28; clone size: .; J gene: TRBJ1-4; CDR3 protein: CASSLWRNEKLFF; CDR3 DNA: TGTGCCAGCAGTTTGTGGCGGAATGAAAAACTGTTTTTT
D gene: .; V gene: TRBV4-2; clone size: .; J gene: TRBJ1-4; CDR3 protein: CASSPGTAASEKLFF; CDR3 DNA: TGTGCCAGCAGCCCGGGGACGGCAGCGAGTGAAAAACTGTTTTTT
D gene: .; V gene: TRBV6-7; clone size: .; J gene: TRBJ2-7; CDR3 protein: CASSYSKDRNLYYEQYF; CDR3 DNA: TGTGCCAGCAGTTACTCGAAGGACAGAAATCTTTACTACGAGCAGTACTTC
D gene: .; V gene: TRBV4-2; clone size: few; J gene: TRBJ2-2; CDR3 protein: CASSQDRGLLRGELFF; CDR3 DNA: TGTGCCAGCAGCCAAGATCGTGGTCTCCTTAGGGGGGAGCTGTTTTTT
D gene: TRBD1; V gene: TRBV29-1; clone size: once; J gene: TRBJ2-3; CDR3 protein: CSGGQGLSDTQYF; CDR3 DNA: TGCAGCGGGGGACAGGGCTTAAGCGATACGCAGTATTTT
D gene: TRBD1; V gene: TRBV5-1; clone size: .; J gene: TRBJ2-5; CDR3 protein: CASSLATGVETQYF; CDR3 DNA: TGCGCCAGCAGCTTGGCGACAGGGGTGGAGACCCAGTACTTC
D gene: .; V gene: TRBV2; clone size: .; J gene: TRBJ2-1; CDR3 protein: CASSEAGGPFF; CDR3 DNA: TGTGCCAGCAGTGAAGCAGGGGGACCGTTCTTC
D gene: .; V gene: TRBV5-4; clone size: .; J gene: TRBJ2-2; CDR3 protein: CASSRQRTTGELFF; CDR3 DNA: TGTGCCAGCAGCCGACAGAGGACCACCGGGGAGCTGTTTTTT
D gene: .; V gene: TRBV5-4; clone size: .; J gene: TRBJ1-1; CDR3 protein: CASSLTASNTEAFF; CDR3 DNA: TGTGCCAGCAGCTTGACGGCATCGAACACTGAAGCTTTCTTT
D gene: .; V gene: TRBV10-1; clone size: .; J gene: TRBJ2-7; CDR3 protein: CASSEGRGAYEQYF; CDR3 DNA: TGCGCCAGCAGTGAGGGCAGGGGGGCCTACGAGCAGTACTTC
D gene: .; V gene: TRBV5-6; clone size: .; J gene: TRBJ1-3; CDR3 protein: CASSVTRGNTIYF; CDR3 DNA: TGTGCCAGCAGCGTTACGAGGGGAAACACCATATATTTT
D gene: TRBD2; V gene: TRBV7-6; clone size: .; J gene: TRBJ2-7; CDR3 protein: CASSPGRTGEQYF; CDR3 DNA: TGTGCCAGCAGCCCCGGGAGGACTGGGGAGCAGTACTTC
D gene: .; V gene: TRBV2; clone size: .; J gene: TRBJ1-1; CDR3 protein: CASSPSLNTEAFF; CDR3 DNA: TGTGCCAGCAGCCCCAGTCTGAACACTGAAGCTTTCTTT
D gene: .; V gene: TRBV28; clone size: few; J gene: TRBJ2-4; CDR3 protein: CASSQGDIQYF; CDR3 DNA: TGTGCCAGCAGTCAAGGGGACATTCAGTACTTC
D gene: .; V gene: TRBV6-6; clone size: .; J gene: TRBJ2-1; CDR3 protein: CASSYSNGNNEQFF; CDR3 DNA: TGTGCCAGCAGTTACTCGAACGGGAACAATGAGCAGTTCTTC
D gene: .; V gene: TRBV11-2; clone size: .; J gene: TRBJ2-2; CDR3 protein: CASSISGTSGTGELFF; CDR3 DNA: TGTGCCAGCAGTATTTCCGGGACCTCAGGGACCGGGGAGCTGTTTTTT
D gene: .; V gene: TRBV5-1; clone size: .; J gene: TRBJ2-1; CDR3 protein: CASSLVLGVAYNEQFF; CDR3 DNA: TGCGCCAGCAGCTTGGTTTTAGGCGTGGCCTACAATGAGCAGTTCTTC
D gene: TRBD1; V gene: TRBV28; clone size: .; J gene: TRBJ1-4; CDR3 protein: CATIDRGNEKLFF; CDR3 DNA: TGTGCCACCATAGACAGGGGGAATGAAAAACTGTTTTTT
D gene: TRBD2; V gene: TRBV5-4; clone size: .; J gene: TRBJ2-5; CDR3 protein: CANSRTSGSWEQYF; CDR3 DNA: TGTGCCAACAGCCGGACTAGCGGGAGTTGGGAGCAGTACTTC
D gene: .; V gene: TRBV6-1; clone size: .; J gene: TRBJ1-2; CDR3 protein: CASSEWASLGGYTF; CDR3 DNA: TGTGCCAGCAGTGAGTGGGCCTCGCTGGGCGGCTACACCTTC
D gene: .; V gene: TRBV14; clone size: .; J gene: TRBJ1-2; CDR3 protein: CASSQDRGLRYTF; CDR3 DNA: TGTGCCAGCAGCCAAGACCGCGGACTTCGCTACACCTTC
D gene: TRBD2; V gene: TRBV5-1; clone size: .; J gene: TRBJ2-1; CDR3 protein: CASSATGTSGSNEQFF; CDR3 DNA: TGCGCCAGCAGCGCCACCGGGACTAGCGGGAGTAATGAGCAGTTCTTC
D gene: TRBD2; V gene: TRBV6-6; clone size: .; J gene: TRBJ2-7; CDR3 protein: CASSLGLAVQVAQYF; CDR3 DNA: TGTGCCAGCAGTTTAGGACTAGCGGTCCAGGTGGCGCAGTACTTC
D gene: .; V gene: TRBV28; clone size: .; J gene: TRBJ2-6; CDR3 protein: CASRFQAYLRGANVLTF; CDR3 DNA: TGTGCCAGCAGATTCCAGGCGTACCTTAGAGGGGCCAACGTCCTGACTTTC
D gene: TRBD2; V gene: TRBV4-2; clone size: .; J gene: TRBJ2-1; CDR3 protein: CASSRLAVNEQFF; CDR3 DNA: TGTGCCAGCAGCCGCCTAGCGGTCAATGAGCAGTTCTTC
D gene: .; V gene: TRBV5-1; clone size: .; J gene: TRBJ2-3; CDR3 protein: CASSPRQGGPDTQYF; CDR3 DNA: TGCGCCAGCAGCCCCCGCCAGGGCGGGCCAGATACGCAGTATTTT
D gene: .; V gene: TRBV6-1; clone size: .; J gene: TRBJ1-1; CDR3 protein: CASSDRRFEAFF; CDR3 DNA: TGTGCCAGCAGTGACAGGCGATTTGAAGCTTTCTTT